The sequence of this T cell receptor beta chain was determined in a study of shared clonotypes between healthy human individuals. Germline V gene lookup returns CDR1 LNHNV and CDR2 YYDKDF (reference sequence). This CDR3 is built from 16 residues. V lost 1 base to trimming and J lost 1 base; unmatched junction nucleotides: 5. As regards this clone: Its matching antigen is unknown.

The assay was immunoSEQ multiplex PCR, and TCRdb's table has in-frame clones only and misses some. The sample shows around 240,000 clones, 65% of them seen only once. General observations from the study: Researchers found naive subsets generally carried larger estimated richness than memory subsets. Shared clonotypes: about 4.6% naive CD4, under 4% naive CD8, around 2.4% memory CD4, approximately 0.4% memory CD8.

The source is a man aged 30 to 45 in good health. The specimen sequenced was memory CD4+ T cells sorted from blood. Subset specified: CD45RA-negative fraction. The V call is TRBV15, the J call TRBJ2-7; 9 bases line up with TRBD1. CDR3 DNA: TGTGCCACCAGCAGAGCTTCCGGGACAGGGTCCTACGAGCAGTACTTC. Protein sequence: CATSRASGTGSYEQYF.